This T cell receptor beta chain was sequenced during a study of cytomegalovirus exposure and HLA in healthy donors. Researchers ran the PCR with 60 Vbeta and 13 Jbeta primers. Produced via immunoSEQ multiplex PCR; TCRdb's table is partial and in-frame only. Of 200,000 to 250,000 clones in the sample, 70% were seen once. Overall study findings and caveats: In a later analysis, donors in an Asian-associated ancestry cluster reportedly had fewer N-insertions in productive TCRs than the cohort mean. The study listed roughly 160 cytomegalovirus-associated TCR beta chains.

V lost 0 bases to trimming and J lost 3 bases, with 12 bases between them. Germline CDR1 is SGHRS and CDR2 is YFSETQ. There are 16 residues in the CDR3. As for this clone: The antigen is not known.

The origin of this receptor is a middle-aged man in good health and CMV-seropositive. V is TRBV5-1 and J is TRBJ2-2, with D possibly being TRBD2 (5 bases). Sequencing input: PBMCs. The CDR3 loop reads CASSLDFSGDTGELFF. CDR3 nucleotide sequence: TGCGCCAGCAGCTTGGATTTCTCCGGGGACACCGGGGAGCTGTTTTTT.